This T cell receptor (beta chain) originates from a study of shared clonotypes between healthy human individuals. Study-wide results and caveats: The naive CD4 repertoires of a handful of donors were compared, and around 5.1% of clonotypes were shared. Larger estimated richness was generally recorded for naive subsets relative to memory subsets.

Assay: immunoSEQ multiplex PCR; the TCRdb copy retains only in-frame clones and omits some. This sample has fewer than 400,000 clones, with approximately 79% found just once. This clone was recorded once. Antigen specificity is unknown. Unmatched junction bases numbered 11, after V lost 8 bases and J lost 9 bases. This CDR3 region has 14 residues. Germline V gene sequence: CDR1 MDHEN, CDR2 SYDVKM. The clonotype originates from a man aged 25 to 40 in good health. Source material: memory CD4+ T cells sorted from blood. Subset reported: CD45RA-negative fraction. This chain connects TRBV28 to TRBJ2-1, with 9 bases that match TRBD2. CDR3 residues: CASRTPGTSSEQFF. The DNA of the CDR3 is TGTGCCAGCCGTACCCCCGGGACTAGCAGTGAGCAGTTCTTC.